Listed here is a single T cell receptor beta chain. The antigen is unknown. This specimen belongs to a study of CD4 T cells in relation to SARS-CoV-2 and coronaviruses. The study's findings and limits: Crossreactive clones expanded significantly less to SARS-CoV-2 than monoreactive clones.

The repertoire was sequenced with immunoSEQ multiplex PCR; TCRdb's copy has only in-frame clones and lacks some. The sample includes around 54,000 clones, around 92% of them seen just once. What was sequenced was naive CD4+ T cells from PBMCs. Subset reported: naive CD4+ T cells isolated by negative enrichment. The receptor was isolated from an adult with COVID-19.

This CDR3 is CASTPTAGNNEQFF. The CDR3 DNA sequence: TGTGCCAGCACCCCCACGGCCGGGAACAATGAGCAGTTCTTC. V gene TRBV5-4 combines with J gene TRBJ2-1; maybe TRBD2 (5 bases). The CDR3 consists of 14 residues. Between the trimmed V and J ends, which lost 6 bases and 5 bases, there was a span of 15 bases. The germline V gene encodes CDR1 SGHNT and CDR2 YYREEE (reference sequence).